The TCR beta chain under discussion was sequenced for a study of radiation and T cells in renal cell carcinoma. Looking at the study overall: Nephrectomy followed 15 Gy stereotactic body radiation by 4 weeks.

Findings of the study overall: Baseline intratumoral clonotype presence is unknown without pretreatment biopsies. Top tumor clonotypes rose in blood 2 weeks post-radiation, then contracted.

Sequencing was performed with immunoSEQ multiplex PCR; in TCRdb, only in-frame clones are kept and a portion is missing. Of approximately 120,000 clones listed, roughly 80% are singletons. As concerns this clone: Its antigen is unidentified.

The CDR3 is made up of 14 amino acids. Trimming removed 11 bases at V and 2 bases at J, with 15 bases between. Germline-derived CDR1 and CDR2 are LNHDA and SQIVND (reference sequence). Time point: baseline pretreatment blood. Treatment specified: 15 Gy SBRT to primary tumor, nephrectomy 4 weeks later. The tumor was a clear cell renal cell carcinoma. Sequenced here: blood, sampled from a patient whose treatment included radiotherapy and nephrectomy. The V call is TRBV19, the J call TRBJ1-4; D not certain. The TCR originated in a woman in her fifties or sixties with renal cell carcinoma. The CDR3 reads CADPGDRTNEKLFF. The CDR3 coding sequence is TGTGCCGACCCCGGGGATCGCACTAATGAAAAACTGTTTTTT.